The 20 T cell receptor beta chains below all came from one sample that was sequenced in a study of CD8 T cells in ankylosing spondylitis. TCRdb re-called the 5' RACE reads with MiXCR, one entry per CDR3 protein. The repertoire holds tens of thousands of distinct CDR3 sequences, with around 3.8% as singletons. Material: blood, either unsorted or a sorted T cell fraction (not recorded which). These receptors all stem from a female donor with ankylosing spondylitis or in good health (not recorded which).

This clonotype was found many times. This chain connects TRBV9 to TRBJ2-5; unclear D gene. V lost 0 bases to trimming and J lost 1 base, with 10 bases between them. This CDR3 spans 15 amino acids. Germline values: CDR1 SGDLS, CDR2 YYNGEE. CDR3 sequence: CASSVGDSFQETQYF. The CDR3 bases are TGTGCCAGCAGCGTAGGAGACTCCTTCCAAGAGACCCAGTACTTC.

Many counts were recorded for this clonotype. The CDR3 loop is CASSVGAGQGAGANVLTF. The CDR3, as DNA: TGTGCCAGCAGCGTAGGGGCGGGACAGGGCGCTGGGGCCAACGTCCTGACTTTC. The chain uses TRBV9 and TRBJ2-6; TRBD1 matches 9 bases. Germline CDR1 reads SGDLS; CDR2 reads YYNGEE. V lost 0 bases and J lost 2; bases outside the gene matches: 6. This CDR3 has 18 residues.

This sequence joins TRBV9 and TRBJ1-1; D is uncertain. Germline V CDR1 and CDR2: SGDLS, YYNGEE. The germline V and J ends were trimmed by 3 bases and 0 bases, with 9 bases remaining between them. CDR3 length: 14 residues. CDR3 sequence: CASSANTLNTEAFF. In DNA form, the CDR3 reads TGTGCCAGCAGCGCAAACACACTGAACACTGAAGCTTTCTTT.

This clonotype showed up many times. The chain employs TRBV9 and TRBJ2-5; tentative D call: TRBD2 (5 bases). V was trimmed by 0 bases and J by 7 bases, leaving 10 bases between them. The CDR3 extends over 13 amino acids. Germline V CDR1 and CDR2: SGDLS, YYNGEE. The CDR3: CASSVVEEGTQYF. The CDR3 nucleotides read TGTGCCAGCAGCGTAGTGGAGGAAGGGACCCAGTACTTC.

In its sample, this clonotype was seen many times. The chain uses TRBV9 and TRBJ2-4; 9 positions agree with TRBD1. V lost 5 bases, J lost 3 bases, and 21 bases stayed unmatched. This CDR3 is built from 20 residues. Germline V CDR1 and CDR2: SGDLS, YYNGEE. The CDR3 sequence is CASSPNPGQGTGGSKNIQYF. CDR3 DNA sequence: TGTGCCAGCAGTCCGAACCCGGGACAGGGTACCGGGGGGAGCAAAAACATTCAGTACTTC.

This clonotype was recorded many times. The genes are TRBV9 and TRBJ2-2; 10 bases line up with TRBD1. This CDR3 contains 15 residues. After removal of 3 bases from V and 5 bases from J, the junction contained 4 bases not matched to a gene. From germline, CDR1 is SGDLS and CDR2 YYNGEE. CDR3 region: CASSATGGETGELFF. Written as DNA, the CDR3 is TGTGCCAGCAGCGCGACAGGGGGCGAAACCGGGGAGCTGTTTTTT.

This clonotype was counted ten times or more. The chain combines TRBV9 with TRBJ2-1; D unclear. V gave up 1 base and J gave up 8 bases, with 10 bases separating them. Germline V lookup: CDR1 SGDLS, CDR2 YYNGEE. The CDR3 has 13 residues. The CDR3: CASSVSLVDEQFF. CDR3 sequence (DNA): TGTGCCAGCAGCGTAAGTTTGGTGGATGAGCAGTTCTTC.

This rearrangement joins TRBV9 to TRBJ2-4, with a tentative D call TRBD1 (6 bases). V lost 3 bases and J lost 0, with 16 bases in between. This CDR3 is built from 17 residues. Germline CDR1 SGDLS, CDR2 YYNGEE. The CDR3 bases are TGTGCCAGCAGCGCCGAACAGGGTTCGATAGCCAAAAACATTCAGTACTTC. Translation: CASSAEQGSIAKNIQYF.

There are many counts of this clonotype. The chain employs TRBV9 and TRBJ1-3; D call uncertain. This CDR3 contains 15 residues. Trimming pared 4 bases from V and 0 bases from J, leaving 11 bases between. Per the germline V gene, CDR1 is SGDLS and CDR2 is YYNGEE. CDR3: CASSRGRGSGNTIYF. The CDR3 DNA follows: TGTGCCAGCAGCCGCGGTCGGGGCTCTGGAAACACCATATATTTT.

This clonotype was counted many times. This chain uses TRBV9 with TRBJ2-7; D not certain. Trimming cost V 0 bases and J 6 bases, with 7 bases left between them. The CDR3 loop spans 12 amino acids. CDR1 and CDR2 (germline): SGDLS, YYNGEE. This CDR3 is CASSVDGVEQYF. The CDR3 bases are TGTGCCAGCAGCGTAGATGGGGTCGAGCAGTACTTC.

This clonotype was found many times. This chain uses TRBV9 with TRBJ1-1, with 9 bases identical to TRBD1. V dropped 4 bases and J dropped 4; count of bases not matched to a gene: 5. Germline V gene lookup returns CDR1 SGDLS and CDR2 YYNGEE. The CDR3 consists of 14 residues. The DNA of the CDR3 is TGTGCCAGCAGCACCCAGACAGGGGGCACTGAAGCTTTCTTT. Translating it yields CASSTQTGGTEAFF. The whole variable domain, filled in from reference TRBV9 and TRBJ1-1, reads DSGVTQTPKHLITATGQRVTLRCSPRSGDLSVYWYQQSLDQGLQFLIQYYNGEERAKGNILERFSAQQFPDLHSELNLSSLELGDSALYFCASSTQTGGTEAFFGQGTRLTVV.

This clonotype was counted ten times or more. The chain employs TRBV9 and TRBJ1-1; 7 nucleotides agree with TRBD1. CDR1 and CDR2 (germline): SGDLS, YYNGEE. The CDR3 is 16 amino acids. Trimming removed 2 bases from V and 1 base from J; junction bases left unmatched: 8. As DNA, the CDR3 is TGTGCCAGCAGCGTCTCTCCAGACAGGGCGAACACTGAAGCTTTCTTT. It translates to CASSVSPDRANTEAFF.

Comments on this clonotype: At one of its ends the junction is not consistent with the germline gene, which may arise from a read error. The CDR3 DNA is TGTGCCAGCACCGTAGCAGGGGGTGGGCAAGAGACCCAGGACTTC. This gives the protein CASTVAGGGQETQDF. The gene calls are TRBV9 and TRBJ2-5, with 7 bases fitting TRBD1. The CDR3 totals 15 residues. Germline assignment: CDR1 SGDLS and CDR2 YYNGEE.

There are many counts of this clonotype. The genes are TRBV9 and TRBJ1-6, with D tentatively TRBD1 (5 bases). Trimming left V 5 bases short and J 0 bases short, with 9 bases between. Germline assignment: CDR1 SGDLS and CDR2 YYNGEE. There are 15 residues in the CDR3. CDR3 bases: TGTGCCAGCAGTTACAGGAGCTCCTATAATTCACCCCTCCACTTT. Protein: CASSYRSSYNSPLHF.

This clonotype was observed at least ten times. The chain combines TRBV9 with TRBJ2-1, with D tentatively TRBD1 (6 bases). The CDR3 length is 18 residues. Deletions cut 0 bases from V and 4 bases from J, with 20 bases between. From germline, CDR1 is SGDLS and CDR2 YYNGEE. The CDR3 DNA sequence: TGTGCCAGCAGCGTAGGGGGGCGTGTTGGGGTGGCTTACAATGAGCAGTTCTTC. Translating gives CASSVGGRVGVAYNEQFF.

In its sample, this clonotype was seen many times. The chain uses TRBV9 and TRBJ1-2; possible D gene TRBD1, 5 bases. Germline V CDR1 and CDR2: SGDLS, YYNGEE. The CDR3 is made up of 12 amino acids. The V and J ends lost 4 bases and 8 bases respectively, with 12 bases between them. The CDR3 sequence: CASSPSSGGYTF. The CDR3 DNA reads TGTGCCAGCAGCCCAAGTTCAGGGGGCTACACCTTC.

Ten or more counts support this clonotype. The chain recombines TRBV9 with TRBJ2-3, with a tentative D call TRBD2 (6 bases). The V gene lost 5 bases and the J gene lost 0 bases, with 13 bases spanning the gap. CDR3 size: 15 residues. Per the germline V gene, CDR1 is SGDLS and CDR2 is YYNGEE. CDR3 region: CASSEDYASTDTQYF. DNA for the CDR3: TGTGCCAGCAGTGAGGACTATGCTAGCACAGATACGCAGTATTTT.

This clonotype was seen ten or more times. This sequence joins TRBV9 and TRBJ1-3, with a possible D match to TRBD1 (6 bases). This CDR3 comprises 16 residues. CDR1 is SGDLS, CDR2 YYNGEE, per germline. Trimming shortened V by 4 bases and J by 0 bases, and 14 bases separated the two germline ends. The chain's CDR3 is CASSSRDTFSGNTIYF. CDR3 in DNA: TGTGCCAGCAGCTCCCGGGACACCTTCTCTGGAAACACCATATATTTT.

This clonotype came up many times. In DNA, the CDR3 is TGTGCCAGCAGCACCCTCGGCGGTGAAGCTTTCTTT. Encoded protein: CASSTLGGEAFF. This sequence joins TRBV9 and TRBJ1-1; D remains unclear. The CDR3 covers 12 residues. V was pared by 4 bases and J by 7 bases, with 11 bases between. The germline CDR1 and CDR2 sequences are SGDLS and YYNGEE. Supplemented by reference TRBV9 and TRBJ1-1, the full variable domain reads DSGVTQTPKHLITATGQRVTLRCSPRSGDLSVYWYQQSLDQGLQFLIQYYNGEERAKGNILERFSAQQFPDLHSELNLSSLELGDSALYFCASSTLGGEAFFGQGTRLTVV.

This clonotype was recorded many times. The gene calls are TRBV9 and TRBJ2-3; maybe TRBD1 (6 bases). The CDR3 is made up of 16 amino acids. Germline CDR1 reads SGDLS; CDR2 reads YYNGEE. V lost 0 bases and J 4 bases, leaving 15 bases between the germline ends. CDR3 sequence reads: CASSVEQGAVADTQYF. The CDR3 coding sequence is TGTGCCAGCAGCGTAGAACAGGGAGCGGTGGCAGATACGCAGTATTTT.